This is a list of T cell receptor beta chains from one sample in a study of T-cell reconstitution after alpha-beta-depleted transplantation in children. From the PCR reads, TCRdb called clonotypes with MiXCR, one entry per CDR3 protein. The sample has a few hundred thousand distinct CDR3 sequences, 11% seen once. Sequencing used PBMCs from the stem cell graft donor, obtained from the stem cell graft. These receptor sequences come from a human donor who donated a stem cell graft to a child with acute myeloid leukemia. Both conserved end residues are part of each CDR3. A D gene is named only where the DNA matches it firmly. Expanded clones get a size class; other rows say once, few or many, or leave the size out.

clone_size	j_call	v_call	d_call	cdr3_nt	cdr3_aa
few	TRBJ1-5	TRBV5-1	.	TGCGCCAGCAGCTTGTCGGGGGAGGAAGGTCAGCCCCAGCATTTT	CASSLSGEEGQPQHF
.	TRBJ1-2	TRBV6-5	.	TGTGCCAGCAGTTACTCGTGGACATCTGGCTACACCTTC	CASSYSWTSGYTF
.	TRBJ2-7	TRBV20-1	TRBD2	TGCAGTGGTGCGCGGGGGAGCTCCTACGAGCAGTACTTC	CSGARGSSYEQYF
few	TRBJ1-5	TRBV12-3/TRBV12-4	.	TGTGCCAGCACCTGGGGGGGGGCGCGAAACAAAGGCCAGCCCCAGCATTTT	CASTWGGARNKGQPQHF
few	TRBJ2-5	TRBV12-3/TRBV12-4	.	TGTGCCAGCAGTCCGGGACTGGGGCAAGAGACCCAGTACTTC	CASSPGLGQETQYF
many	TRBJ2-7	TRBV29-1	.	TGCAGCGTTGAAGCCGGTGGGGGAGGACCCTACGAGCAGTACTTC	CSVEAGGGGPYEQYF
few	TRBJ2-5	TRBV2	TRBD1	TGTGCCAGCAAGGGGGCGGGAGAGACCCAGTACTTC	CASKGAGETQYF
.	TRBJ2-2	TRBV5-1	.	TGCGCCAGCAGCTTTGACAGTCCGAACACCGGGGAGCTGTTTTTT	CASSFDSPNTGELFF
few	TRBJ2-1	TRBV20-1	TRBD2	TGCAGTGCATTGGGACTAGCGGGACGGGGTAATGAGCAGTTCTTC	CSALGLAGRGNEQFF
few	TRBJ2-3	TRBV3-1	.	TGTGCCAGCAGCCAAGATCCACCCGGGACACCGAGCACAGATACGCAGTATTTT	CASSQDPPGTPSTDTQYF
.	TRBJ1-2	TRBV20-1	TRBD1	TGCAGTGCTAGAGACGGCCGACAGGGGCACGGCTACACCTTC	CSARDGRQGHGYTF
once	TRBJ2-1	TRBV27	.	TGTGCCAGCAGTCTCTCGGCAGGGGTCAATGAGCAGTTCTTC	CASSLSAGVNEQFF
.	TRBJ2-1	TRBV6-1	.	TGTGCCAGCAGTACCCCTAGAGGCGACCTCTACAATGAGCAGTTCTTC	CASSTPRGDLYNEQFF
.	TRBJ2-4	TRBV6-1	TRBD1	TGTGCCAGCAGCGGGGGGACAGGGGGCGAAAACATTCAGTACTTC	CASSGGTGGENIQYF
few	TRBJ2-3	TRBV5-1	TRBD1	TGCGCCAGCAGCCCGACAGGGGGAGATACGCAGTATTTT	CASSPTGGDTQYF
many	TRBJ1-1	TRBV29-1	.	TGCAGCGTTGAATCTCCTACAGGGATCGCTGAAGCTTTCTTT	CSVESPTGIAEAFF
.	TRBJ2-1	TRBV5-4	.	TGTGCCAGCACCATGGAGTTCAATGAGCAGTTCTTC	CASTMEFNEQFF
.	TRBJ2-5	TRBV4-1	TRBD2	TGCGCCAGCAGCCAAGATCCGAGCGGGAGCCAACAAGAGACCCAGTACTTC	CASSQDPSGSQQETQYF
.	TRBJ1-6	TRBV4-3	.	TGCGCCAGCAGCCAAGAAGCGGGGAGGGTGGTGCAAAATTCACCCCTCCACTTT	CASSQEAGRVVQNSPLHF
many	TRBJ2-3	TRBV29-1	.	TGCAGCGTTGAAGACACAGATACGCAGTATTTT	CSVEDTDTQYF
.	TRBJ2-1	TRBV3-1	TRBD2	TGTGCCTGCTCCCAAGCGGGGGGGGCTAGCGGTTACAATGAGCAGTTCTTC	CACSQAGGASGYNEQFF
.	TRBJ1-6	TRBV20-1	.	TGCAGTGCCAAGGCTGGGGGGAGAGCGGAATCACCCCTCCACTTT	CSAKAGGRAESPLHF
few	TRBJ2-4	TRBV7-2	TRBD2	TGTGCCAGCAGTCGTCCAGCGGGAGGAACCAAAAACATTCAGTACTTC	CASSRPAGGTKNIQYF
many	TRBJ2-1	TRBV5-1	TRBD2	TGCGCCAGCAGCGGGGTAGCGGGAGTTGATGAGCAGTTCTTC	CASSGVAGVDEQFF
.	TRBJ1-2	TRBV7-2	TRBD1	TGTGCCAGCAGCTTCACAGAAGGGGGCGCCGGCTACACCTTC	CASSFTEGGAGYTF
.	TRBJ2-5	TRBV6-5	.	TGTGCCAGCAGTTACTCCGGGCTGACAGTAAAAGAGACCCAGTACTTC	CASSYSGLTVKETQYF
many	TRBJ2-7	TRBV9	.	TGTGCCAGCAGCGTAGACTCCACCGGTGAGCAGTACTTC	CASSVDSTGEQYF
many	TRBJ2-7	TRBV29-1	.	TGCAGCGTTGGGTCAACCTACGAGCAGTACTTC	CSVGSTYEQYF
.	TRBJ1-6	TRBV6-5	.	TGTGCCAGCAGTTACTCGATTTTCTGGGGCGGGAATTCACCCCTCCACTTT	CASSYSIFWGGNSPLHF
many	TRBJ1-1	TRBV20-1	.	TGCAGTGCTAGAGATTTGGAGGGTTTCACTGACATGAACACTGAAGCTTTCTTT	CSARDLEGFTDMNTEAFF
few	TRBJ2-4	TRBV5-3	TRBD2	TGTGCCAGCAACACCGTCGGGACTAGCGGGAGGAAAAACATTCAGTACTTC	CASNTVGTSGRKNIQYF
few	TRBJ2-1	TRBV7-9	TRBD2	TGTGCCAGCAGCTTAAGGAGCGGGGTTGAGCAGTTCTTC	CASSLRSGVEQFF
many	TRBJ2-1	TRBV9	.	TGTGCCAGCAGCGTAGGTGCAGGCGACAATGAGCAGTTCTTC	CASSVGAGDNEQFF
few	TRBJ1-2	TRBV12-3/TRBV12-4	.	TGTGCCAGCAGATCCAGGGAGGGCTATGGCTACACCTTC	CASRSREGYGYTF
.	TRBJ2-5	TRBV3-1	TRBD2	TGTGCCACCAGCCAGGAAGTGGGAGCGGGGGGTTGGGAGACCCAGTACTTC	CATSQEVGAGGWETQYF
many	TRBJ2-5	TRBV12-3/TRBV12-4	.	TGTGCCAGCAGTTTAGTTCACGAGACCCAGTACTTC	CASSLVHETQYF
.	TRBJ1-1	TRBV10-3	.	TGTGCCATCAGTGAGGAGAACACTGAAGCTTTCTTT	CAISEENTEAFF
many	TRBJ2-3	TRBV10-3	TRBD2	TGTGCCACCCTCGCGGGGGGAACAGATACGCAGTATTTT	CATLAGGTDTQYF
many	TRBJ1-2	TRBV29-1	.	TGCAGCGTTGCCCGGGGGGAAGGGTATGGCTACACCTTC	CSVARGEGYGYTF
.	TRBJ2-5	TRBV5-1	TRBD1	TGCGCCAGCAGATACACAGGGGGGTACGGAGAGACCCAGTACTTC	CASRYTGGYGETQYF
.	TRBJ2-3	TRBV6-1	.	TGTGCCAGCAGGGGCCGCTTGGGAGGTACTAGCACAGATACGCAGTATTTT	CASRGRLGGTSTDTQYF
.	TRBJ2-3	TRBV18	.	TGTGCCAGCTCAACGGGGGACGCAGATACGCAGTATTTT	CASSTGDADTQYF
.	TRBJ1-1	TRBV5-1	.	TGCGCCAGCAGCCGGACGCTGAACACTGAAGCTTTCTTT	CASSRTLNTEAFF
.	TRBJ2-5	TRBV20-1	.	TGCAGTGCTAGTAGTTCTGCTTGGAAGACCCAGTACTTC	CSASSSAWKTQYF
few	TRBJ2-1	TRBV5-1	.	TGCGCCAGCAGCTTGAGCGGGTCGCGCTCCTACAATGAGCAGTTCTTC	CASSLSGSRSYNEQFF
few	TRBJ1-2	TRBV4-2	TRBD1	TGTGCCAGCAGCCAACCTGGACAGGAAGGTCGCGGCTACACCTTC	CASSQPGQEGRGYTF
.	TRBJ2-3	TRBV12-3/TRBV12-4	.	TGTGCCAGCAGGTCCAGGGGTGGAGATACGCAGTATTTT	CASRSRGGDTQYF